Presented here are 8 T cell receptor beta chains from one specimen sequenced in a study of blood T cell repertoires in COVID-19 (dated by TCRdb to 2019 to 2021). Library construction relied on the immunoSEQ multiplex PCR assay. TCRdb stores this immuneACCESS table with in-frame sequences only. Part of the clones is absent; in the studies checked, under half of the shortfall reflects unresolved V genes, and no reason is known for the rest. The sample data list about 310,000 clones, and around 91% of these were observed just once. Roughly a tenth of the sample lies in the top ten. Material for sequencing was PBMCs or T cells enriched from blood (not recorded which). These receptors originate from a middle-aged woman who had recovered from COVID-19.

This chain links TRBV2 with TRBJ2-7; the match to TRBD2 covers 7 bases. The ends lost 6 bases at V and 1 base at J; junction bases unmatched: 15. CDR1 and CDR2 (germline): SNHLY, FYNNEI. The CDR3 spans 17 residues. The CDR3 DNA is TGTGCCAGCAGATTAAGCCCGGGACTATCCGATTCCTACGAGCAGTACTTC. It codes for CASRLSPGLSDSYEQYF.

This clone was seen only once. The chain uses TRBV7-8 and TRBJ2-6, with 10 bases matching TRBD2. V lost 2 bases, J lost 0 bases, and 10 bases stayed unmatched. The CDR3 totals 20 residues. Looked up from germline, CDR1 is SGHVS and CDR2 is FQNEAQ. The CDR3 loop is CASSLWLAGAGDSGANVLTF. CDR3 nucleotide sequence: TGTGCCAGCAGCTTATGGCTAGCGGGGGCTGGGGACTCTGGGGCCAACGTCCTGACTTTC.

The gene calls are TRBV6-2 or TRBV6-3 and TRBJ2-3; possibly TRBD2 for D (5 bases). The V gene's germline CDR1 is MNHEY and CDR2 SVGEGT. V gave up 0 bases and J gave up 7 bases, with 5 bases separating them. The CDR3 covers 12 residues. The chain's CDR3 is CASSYSGNTQYF. In nucleotides, the CDR3 is TGTGCCAGCAGTTACTCCGGGAATACGCAGTATTTT.

The gene calls are TRBV15 and TRBJ1-4; D uncertain. V was shortened by 1 base and J by 8 bases, with 14 bases between the two germline ends. Germline CDR1 and CDR2: LNHNV and YYDKDF (reference sequence). CDR3 length: 15 amino acids. Here the CDR3 reads CATSRGWTGREKLFF. DNA for the CDR3: TGTGCCACCAGCAGAGGATGGACGGGGAGGGAAAAACTGTTTTTT.

The chain combines TRBV11-3 with TRBJ2-7, with TRBD2 matching over 10 bases. Germline trimming cut 5 bases from V and 2 bases from J; bases unmatched to any gene: 9. The length of the CDR3 is 16 residues. Germline CDR1 and CDR2: SGHNT and YENEEA. The CDR3 region has the DNA TGTGCCAGCAGCGCCCTCGGTACTAGCGGGGCCTACGAGCAGTACTTC. Translating it yields CASSALGTSGAYEQYF.

V usage is TRBV6-2 or TRBV6-3 and J usage is TRBJ2-7, with D tentatively TRBD1 (6 bases). The V and J ends lost 0 bases and 4 bases respectively, with 16 bases between them. This CDR3 has 16 amino acids. Per germline, CDR1 MNHEY and CDR2 SVGEGT. CDR3 in DNA: TGTGCCAGCAGTTACTCTAGGGCAGGGGAAGGATACGAGCAGTACTTC. It encodes CASSYSRAGEGYEQYF.

The V call is TRBV28, the J call TRBJ2-5; TRBD2 is a possible D gene (6 bases). The V and J ends lost 5 bases and 7 bases respectively, with 14 bases between them. CDR3 length: 13 amino acids. Germline CDR1 is MDHEN and CDR2 is SYDVKM. The CDR3: CASSPGDFLTQYF. CDR3 DNA: TGTGCCAGCAGTCCCGGGGACTTCTTGACCCAGTACTTC.

The V call is TRBV4-1, the J call TRBJ1-6; no firm D call. Between the trimmed V and J ends, which lost 0 bases and 5 bases, there was a span of 14 bases. CDR3 size: 17 residues. Germline CDR1 is MGHRA and CDR2 is YSYEKL. The CDR3 nucleotides are TGCGCCAGCAGCCAAGATGTCGGTAGGGAGGATAATTCACCCCTCCACTTT. Encoded protein: CASSQDVGREDNSPLHF.